This T cell receptor beta chain originates from a study of cytomegalovirus exposure and HLA in healthy donors. Background on the study: The Caucasian-associated ancestry cluster held 65% to 90% of a few hundred genotyped donors. Whole-study results and caveats: Previous analysis showed most TCR beta V segments were productive about 87% or about 30% of the time.

Worth noting for this clone: Its antigen is not identified.

PCR used 60 Vbeta primers and 13 Jbeta primers. Sequencing used immunoSEQ multiplex PCR; TCRdb keeps in-frame clones, though not all of them. The sample table sets out 50,000 to 70,000 clones. J lost 6 bases, V lost 0 bases, and 4 bases had no gene match. The CDR3 has 14 residues. The germline V gene has CDR1 SGDLS and CDR2 YYNGEE. The chain recombines TRBV9 with TRBJ2-5; TRBD2 agrees at 8 bases. The specimen was PBMCs. The receptor was isolated from a woman aged 18-29 years in good health and CMV-seronegative. CDR3 sequence: CASSVEGGRQTQYF. The CDR3 nucleotides are TGTGCCAGCAGCGTAGAAGGCGGGAGGCAGACCCAGTACTTC.